A selection of T cell receptor beta chains follows, all from one sample in a study of T-cell memory formation after mild COVID-19. MiXCR, run by TCRdb on the 5' RACE reads, gives a single entry per CDR3 protein. The sample gives about 81,000 distinct CDR3 sequences, more than 20% of which show up once; roughly 39% is in the top ten. Material for sequencing was PBMCs or a T cell subset sorted from them (not recorded which). The receptors here all came from a man younger than 35 who had mild COVID-19 (a few samples of this study predate the infection). Cell type and time point are not known. Both conserved end residues are part of each CDR3. A D gene is named only where the DNA matches it firmly. Some rows mark clone size as missing; the rest say once, few, many or name a class of expanded clone.

v_gene	d_gene	j_gene	abundance	CDR3aa	CDR3nt
TRBV7-8	.	TRBJ2-3	.	CASSLGPRAYTDTQYF	TGTGCCAGCAGCTTAGGTCCGCGGGCCTACACAGATACGCAGTATTTT
TRBV9	.	TRBJ2-3	.	CASSPPNTDTQYF	TGTGCCAGCAGCCCTCCGAACACAGATACGCAGTATTTT
TRBV7-9	.	TRBJ1-4	.	CASSLAGGMGEKLFF	TGTGCCAGCAGCTTAGCCGGGGGAATGGGTGAAAAACTGTTTTTT
TRBV4-1	.	TRBJ2-5	.	CASRGGGETQYF	TGCGCCAGCCGCGGCGGCGGAGAGACCCAGTACTTC
TRBV7-9	TRBD1	TRBJ1-2	few	CASSWTGSGYGYTF	TGTGCCAGCAGCTGGACAGGGAGCGGATATGGCTACACCTTC
TRBV7-9	.	TRBJ1-5	.	CASSFGGLGQPQHF	TGTGCCAGCAGCTTCGGGGGGCTCGGGCAGCCCCAGCATTTT
TRBV7-8	TRBD1	TRBJ1-1	.	CASSLVPTGVNTEAFF	TGTGCCAGCAGCTTAGTCCCAACAGGGGTGAACACTGAAGCTTTCTTT
TRBV3-1	.	TRBJ2-7	few	CASSQANLPPLEQYF	TGTGCCAGCAGCCAAGCGAACTTGCCCCCACTCGAGCAGTACTTC
TRBV4-1	.	TRBJ1-4	few	CASSQQSAAEKLFF	TGCGCCAGCAGCCAACAATCGGCTGCTGAAAAACTGTTTTTT
TRBV7-9	.	TRBJ1-1	.	CASGRSTEAFF	TGTGCCAGCGGCCGGTCCACTGAAGCTTTCTTT
TRBV10-3	TRBD1	TRBJ2-7	few	CALAGDSSYEQYF	TGTGCCCTGGCAGGGGACAGCTCCTACGAGCAGTACTTC
TRBV20-1	TRBD2	TRBJ2-3	few	CSARDGLAGTSYSTDTQYF	TGCAGTGCTAGAGACGGACTAGCGGGGACATCCTATAGCACAGATACGCAGTATTTT
TRBV7-3	.	TRBJ2-1	.	CASSLTSMNEQFF	TGTGCCAGCAGCTTAACTTCTATGAATGAGCAGTTCTTC
TRBV5-1	TRBD1	TRBJ1-1	.	CASSVATGGEAFF	TGCGCCAGCAGCGTAGCAACAGGGGGGGAAGCTTTCTTT
TRBV7-8	TRBD2	TRBJ2-1	medium-sized	CASSFGTSVLISQFF	TGTGCCAGCAGCTTCGGGACTAGCGTCTTGATCTCCCAGTTCTTC
TRBV5-1	TRBD1	TRBJ1-1	.	CASSLTGTVRYTEAFF	TGCGCCAGCAGCTTAACCGGGACAGTGCGATACACTGAAGCTTTCTTT
TRBV4-1	.	TRBJ1-5	few	CASSQIGDNQPQHF	TGCGCCAGCAGCCAAATAGGGGATAATCAGCCCCAGCATTTT
TRBV7-2	TRBD1	TRBJ1-5	.	CASSFAGGGQPQHF	TGTGCCAGCAGCTTTGCAGGGGGGGGCCAGCCCCAGCATTTT